This passage covers 17 T cell receptor beta chains from one sample sequenced in a study of response to subunit inactivated influenza vaccine. In TCRdb, the RT-PCR reads were re-called with MiXCR into one record per CDR3 protein. The data contain about 530,000 distinct CDR3 sequences, about an eighth of them singletons. The starting material was PBMCs from blood, obtained roughly 46 days after vaccination. Receptors were obtained from a man over 45 who received an inactivated influenza vaccine.

At least ten counts were recorded for this clonotype. V gene TRBV24-1 combines with J gene TRBJ2-1, with TRBD1 matching over 7 bases. The CDR3 spans 16 residues. CDR1 KGHDR and CDR2 SFDVKD come from the germline V gene. With 3 bases clipped from V and 3 bases from J, the junction kept 7 bases outside the gene matches. CDR3 loop: CATSDVGAGGYNEQFF. In nucleotides, the CDR3 is TGTGCCACCAGTGATGTCGGTGCAGGGGGCTACAATGAGCAGTTCTTC.

The CDR3 region has the DNA TGCGCCAGCAGCTTGGGGCAGGGGCCACAGGGCTACACCTTC. It codes for CASSLGQGPQGYTF. The chain carries TRBV5-1 and TRBJ1-2, with a possible D match to TRBD1 (6 bases). The length of the CDR3 is 14 residues. The germline V gene encodes CDR1 SGHRS and CDR2 YFSETQ. V was pared by 0 bases and J by 8 bases, with 14 bases between.

This clonotype was found a few times. The chain combines TRBV28 with TRBJ2-7; 7 bases fit TRBD1. Germline loops: CDR1 MDHEN, CDR2 SYDVKM. This CDR3 contains 17 residues. Trimming at V came to 6 bases and at J to 6 bases, leaving 20 bases not matched to a gene. For the CDR3, the DNA is TGTGCCAGCAGCCCGGGCCCTGACAGGGCGCTAAGGGGCGAGCAGTACTTC. Encoded protein: CASSPGPDRALRGEQYF.

The chain is built from TRBV19 and TRBJ1-4; 10 bases align to TRBD1. Trimming took 5 bases from V and 3 from J; bases not matched to a gene: 6. This CDR3 region has 16 residues. In germline, CDR1 is LNHDA, CDR2 SQIVND (reference sequence). The DNA of the CDR3 is TGTGCCAGTAGTCCCGGGACAGGGGCGGCTAATGAAAAACTGTTTTTT. Protein: CASSPGTGAANEKLFF.

The genes are TRBV15 and TRBJ1-1; no firm D call. The V end lost 0 bases, the J end lost 6 bases, and 11 bases lay between the germline ends. The CDR3 spans 14 residues. Per the germline V gene, CDR1 is LNHNV and CDR2 is YYDKDF (reference sequence). CDR3 in amino acids: CATSRDPVGSEAFF. The CDR3 DNA reads TGTGCCACCAGCAGAGATCCAGTGGGGTCTGAAGCTTTCTTT.

V and J are TRBV7-9 and TRBJ1-1; 7 bases are shared with TRBD1. Germline V CDR1 and CDR2: SEHNR, FQNEAQ (reference sequence). This CDR3 region has 15 residues. The V gene end was trimmed by 5 bases and the J gene end by 3 bases; junction bases not matched to a gene: 9. CDR3 protein: CASSTGVAGDTEAFF. The CDR3 region has the DNA TGTGCCAGCAGCACAGGGGTCGCAGGGGACACTGAAGCTTTCTTT.

This clonotype was counted ten times or more. The chain is built from TRBV5-1 and TRBJ2-2; D may be TRBD1 (5 bases). The germline V gene has CDR1 SGHRS and CDR2 YFSETQ. This CDR3 has 17 residues. Trimming shortened V by 4 bases and J by 3 bases, and 19 bases separated the two germline ends. The CDR3 region is CASSGFTTVRYTGELFF. DNA of the CDR3: TGCGCCAGCAGCGGATTTACGACAGTCCGCTACACCGGGGAGCTGTTTTTT.

This clonotype was detected a few times. This chain connects TRBV5-1 to TRBJ1-2, with D possibly TRBD1 on 6 matching bases. The V gene's germline CDR1 is SGHRS and CDR2 YFSETQ. The ends were cut back, 2 bases at V and 2 bases at J, with 13 bases in the middle. This CDR3 is 15 amino acids long. The CDR3 region is CASSFDPQGNYGYTF. DNA of the CDR3: TGCGCCAGCAGCTTCGACCCTCAGGGGAACTATGGCTACACCTTC.

This clonotype turned up a few times. The chain couples TRBV6-2 or TRBV6-3 to TRBJ2-5; 14 positions agree with TRBD2. CDR1 and CDR2 (germline): MNHEY, SVGEGT. The CDR3 has 20 residues. V lost 6 bases, J lost 2 bases, and 17 bases stayed unmatched. Written as DNA, the CDR3 is TGTGCCAGCAGACGATATTATTCGGGACTAGCGGGAGAGGGGCAAGAGACCCAGTACTTC. Translation: CASRRYYSGLAGEGQETQYF.

This clonotype occurred a few times. The J gene is TRBJ1-2, the V gene TRBV3-1; possibly TRBD1 for D (6 bases). CDR1 LGHDT and CDR2 YNNKEL come from the germline V gene (reference sequence). The CDR3 consists of 14 residues. V was trimmed by 0 bases and J by 4 bases, leaving 9 bases between them. CDR3 amino acids: CASSQEGGGYGYTF. CDR3 nucleotide sequence: TGTGCCAGCAGCCAAGAAGGGGGAGGCTATGGCTACACCTTC.

A few counts support this clonotype. V usage is TRBV10-3 and J usage is TRBJ2-7; TRBD1 matches at 10 bases. With V trimmed by 6 bases and J by 4 bases, 3 bases remained unmatched. The CDR3 extends over 13 amino acids. Per the germline V gene, CDR1 is ENHRY and CDR2 is SYGVKD. The CDR3 DNA reads TGTGCCATCAGAGAGGGACAGGGGTACGAGCAGTACTTC. It specifies CAIREGQGYEQYF.

This clonotype has just a few counts. This chain uses TRBV5-6 with TRBJ2-5, with D unclear. The CDR3 has 14 residues. Per germline, CDR1 SGHDT and CDR2 YYEEEE. The V end lost 0 bases, the J end lost 9 bases, and 15 bases lay between the germline ends. The CDR3 sequence: CASSLVPAARAQYF. The CDR3 DNA reads TGTGCCAGCAGCTTGGTTCCGGCGGCAAGGGCCCAGTACTTC.

In its sample, this clonotype was seen a few times. Here the CDR3 reads CASNRPGSYEQYF. The CDR3 coding sequence is TGTGCCAGCAATAGGCCCGGCTCCTACGAGCAGTACTTC. The genes are TRBV28 and TRBJ2-7; D is undetermined. The CDR3 sequence is 13 residues long. V lost 7 bases and J lost 0, with 10 bases in between. CDR1 MDHEN and CDR2 SYDVKM come from the germline V gene.

CDR3 amino acids: CASSLREREKLFF. CDR3 sequence (DNA): TGTGCCAGCAGCCTACGCGAGCGGGAAAAACTGTTTTTT. V and J are TRBV11-2 and TRBJ1-4; D gene unclear. CDR1 and CDR2 from the germline V gene are SGHAT and FQNNGV. The CDR3 runs 13 residues. The V and J ends lost 5 bases and 8 bases respectively, with 12 bases between them.

The V call is TRBV5-1, the J call TRBJ2-2; the D is unclear. V lost 4 bases and J lost 0, with 13 bases in between. Germline V gene lookup returns CDR1 SGHRS and CDR2 YFSETQ. The CDR3 consists of 16 residues. In DNA form, the CDR3 reads TGCGCCAGCAGCACCTCCCAGAGTTCGAACACCGGGGAGCTGTTTTTT. This sequence encodes CASSTSQSSNTGELFF.

This clonotype has a handful of counts. This chain uses TRBV7-2 with TRBJ2-7, with 8 bases identical to TRBD2. Germline loops: CDR1 SGHTA, CDR2 FQGNSA. Trimming removed 5 bases from V and 4 bases from J; junction bases left unmatched: 7. This CDR3 is 14 amino acids long. CDR3 nucleotide sequence: TGTGCCAGCAGCCTAACTAGCGGAGTTTACGAGCAGTACTTC. Its protein product is CASSLTSGVYEQYF. Supplemented by reference TRBV7-2 and TRBJ2-7, the full variable domain reads GAGVSQSPSNKVTEKGKDVELRCDPISGHTALYWYRQSLGQGLEFLIYFQGNSAPDKSGLPSDRFSAERTGGSVSTLTIQRTQQEDSAVYLCASSLTSGVYEQYFGPGTRLTVT.

CDR3 protein: CASSFLPSGLQYEQYF. CDR3 DNA: TGTGCCAGCAGTTTTCTACCCTCGGGACTCCAATACGAGCAGTACTTC. V gene TRBV28 combines with J gene TRBJ2-7, with D possibly TRBD2 on 6 matching bases. Germline lookup yields CDR1 MDHEN and CDR2 SYDVKM. The ends were cut back, 3 bases at V and 4 bases at J, with 19 bases in the middle. This CDR3 spans 16 amino acids.